The 19 T cell receptor beta chains presented below share a single source sample, sequenced in a study of cytomegalovirus exposure and HLA in healthy donors. A multiplex PCR was run with 60 Vbeta primers and 13 Jbeta primers. Clones were sequenced by immunoSEQ multiplex PCR, and TCRdb holds only the in-frame ones, with some missing. The table records around 150,000 clones, approximately 70% of them present only once. Material: PBMCs. The receptors come from a man aged 35 to 55 in good health and CMV-seropositive.

This clone counts as medium-sized. This rearrangement joins TRBV7-3 to TRBJ1-1; TRBD1 matches 7 bases. The germline V gene has CDR1 SGHTA and CDR2 FQGTGA. After removal of 0 bases from V and 3 bases from J, the junction contained 7 bases not matched to a gene. CDR3 size: 16 residues. The CDR3, as DNA: TGTGCCAGCAGCTTAACGGGGACAGACATTGACACTGAAGCTTTCTTT. It is translated as CASSLTGTDIDTEAFF. The full variable domain, with the rest looked up from reference TRBV7-3 and TRBJ1-1, is GAGVSQTPSNKVTEKGKYVELRCDPISGHTALYWYRQSLGQGPEFLIYFQGTGAADDSGLPNDRFFAVRPEGSVSTLKIQRTERGDSAVYLCASSLTGTDIDTEAFFGQGTRLTVV.

J is TRBJ2-7 and V is TRBV11-2, with TRBD1 identical over 10 bases. V was clipped by 3 bases and J by 7 bases; unmatched bases: 6. CDR1 is SGHAT and CDR2 is FQNNGV in the germline V gene. The CDR3 runs to 14 residues. The CDR3 here is CASSLTGGSREQYF. The CDR3 DNA sequence: TGTGCCAGCAGCTTGACAGGGGGCTCACGGGAGCAGTACTTC.

This clone was recorded a few times. The V call is TRBV18, the J call TRBJ1-1, with D perhaps matching TRBD1 (5 bases). From germline, CDR1 is KGHSH and CDR2 LQKENI. The V end lost 0 bases, the J end lost 0 bases, and 8 bases lay between the germline ends. The CDR3 runs to 15 residues. CDR3 DNA sequence: TGTGCCAGCTCACCACCCAAGGGGATGAACACTGAAGCTTTCTTT. It specifies CASSPPKGMNTEAFF.

This clone was recorded only once. The chain is built from TRBV19 and TRBJ2-7; 8 positions agree with TRBD2. Germline V gene sequence: CDR1 LNHDA, CDR2 SQIVND (reference sequence). J lost 0 bases, V lost 10 bases, and 11 bases had no gene match. The CDR3 runs 15 residues. The CDR3 protein is CATHRAGGGSYEQYF. The CDR3 DNA follows: TGTGCCACTCACAGGGCCGGGGGGGGCTCCTACGAGCAGTACTTC.

For this clone: Other DNA sequences within the sample encode an identical CDR3. V and J are TRBV7-8 and TRBJ1-5; a weak D match, TRBD1 (6 bases). This CDR3 is 14 amino acids long. V was trimmed by 4 bases and J by 4 bases, leaving 11 bases between them. Germline CDR1 reads SGHVS; CDR2 reads FQNEAQ. This chain's CDR3 is CASSSTGVNQPQHF. CDR3 nucleotide sequence: TGTGCCAGCAGCTCGACAGGAGTTAATCAGCCCCAGCATTTT. The full variable domain, with the rest looked up from reference TRBV7-8 and TRBJ1-5, is GAGVSQSPRYKVAKRGQDVALRCDPISGHVSLFWYQQALGQGPEFLTYFQNEAQLDKSGLPSDRFFAERPEGSVSTLKIQRTQQEDSAVYLCASSSTGVNQPQHFGDGTRLSIL.

This sequence joins TRBV29-1 and TRBJ2-7; D may be TRBD2 (5 bases). The CDR3 extends over 12 amino acids. CDR1 and CDR2 from the germline V gene are SQVTM and ANQGSEA. The V end lost 5 bases, the J end lost 0 bases, and 8 bases lay between the germline ends. The CDR3, as DNA: TGCAGCGTTCGGAGGAGCTCCTACGAGCAGTACTTC. It specifies CSVRRSSYEQYF.

The DNA of the CDR3 is TGTGCCAGCAGCTTTGGGTCGGAGGGGGCTCAGCCCCAGCATTTT. As protein: CASSFGSEGAQPQHF. The V gene is TRBV7-2, the J gene TRBJ1-5, with 7 bases lining up with TRBD1. Germline CDR1 and CDR2: SGHTA and FQGNSA. The CDR3 runs 15 residues. The ends lost 3 bases at V and 6 bases at J; junction bases unmatched: 8.

This clone was recorded once. The chain uses TRBV11-2 and TRBJ2-7, with D maybe TRBD1 (5 bases). The CDR3 loop spans 15 amino acids. Germline assignment: CDR1 SGHAT and CDR2 FQNNGV. V was shortened by 2 bases and J by 4 bases, with 15 bases between the two germline ends. CDR3 protein: CASSLTTASVYEQYF. The CDR3 region has the DNA TGTGCCAGCAGCTTAACGACAGCTTCGGTTTACGAGCAGTACTTC.

This chain links TRBV9 with TRBJ2-7; D perhaps matches TRBD1 (6 bases). Germline V gives CDR1 SGDLS, CDR2 YYNGEE. V dropped 0 bases and J dropped 11 bases, with 18 bases sitting between them. CDR3 size: 14 residues. For the CDR3, the DNA is TGTGCCAGCAGCGTAGCTGGTTCAGGGGCGACGAAGTACTTC. This translates into CASSVAGSGATKYF.

The sample holds a few counts of this clone. This rearrangement joins TRBV10-3 to TRBJ2-7; 10 bases align to TRBD1. The CDR3 has 13 amino acids. Germline lookup yields CDR1 ENHRY and CDR2 SYGVKD. Losses at the gene ends were 6 bases for V and 7 bases for J; bases not matched to a gene: 6. The CDR3 loop reads CAIRRQGAGEQYF. In nucleotides, the CDR3 is TGTGCCATCAGAAGACAGGGGGCGGGAGAGCAGTACTTC.

The chain uses TRBV19 and TRBJ2-1; weak D call: TRBD2 (5 bases). Trimming took off 4 bases at V and 5 bases at J, with 18 bases between the two ends. Germline CDR1 LNHDA, CDR2 SQIVND (reference sequence). The CDR3 extends over 16 amino acids. The CDR3 is CASSTTRRLINNEQFF. The CDR3 nucleotides are TGTGCCAGTAGTACTACTAGGAGACTTATTAACAATGAGCAGTTCTTC.

This chain links TRBV12-1 with TRBJ1-1; no DNA check was done on the table's D call, TRBD1. TRBV12-1 is a listed pseudogene. The CDR3 covers 17 residues. CDR3 sequence (DNA): TGTGCCAGCCGGACAAGGACGCCGGGACAGGTGGGTAATGAAGCTTTCTTT. It translates to CASRTRTPGQVGNEAFF.

The rearrangement joins TRBV19 to TRBJ2-3, with D perhaps matching TRBD2 (6 bases). The V end lost 3 bases, the J end lost 3 bases, and 7 bases lay between the germline ends. The V gene's germline CDR1 is LNHDA and CDR2 SQIVND (reference sequence). The CDR3 has 13 residues. CDR3 sequence (DNA): TGTGCCAGTAGTATCGCGGGGACAGATACGCAGTATTTT. Protein sequence: CASSIAGTDTQYF.

The chain recombines TRBV5-4 with TRBJ1-1; tentatively, D is TRBD1 (5 bases). The V end lost 2 bases, the J end lost 1 base, and 6 bases lay between the germline ends. Germline V gene data show CDR1 as SGHNT and CDR2 as YYREEE (reference sequence). This CDR3 has 13 residues. DNA for the CDR3: TGTGCCAGCAGCTTAGGGGAGAACACTGAAGCTTTCTTT. It is translated as CASSLGENTEAFF.

This clone was observed a few times. The chain employs TRBV5-6 and TRBJ1-3, with 7 bases lining up with TRBD1. The CDR3 has 17 amino acids. J gave up 0 bases and V 4 bases, and 10 bases lay outside the gene matches. The V gene's germline CDR1 is SGHDT and CDR2 YYEEEE. The chain's CDR3 is CASSVSSRGTSGNTIYF. For the CDR3, the DNA is TGTGCCAGCAGCGTCTCTTCCAGGGGGACCTCTGGAAACACCATATATTTT.

The rearrangement joins TRBV6-1 to TRBJ2-1; TRBD2 agrees at 7 bases. CDR1 is MNHNS, CDR2 SASEGT, per germline. There are 17 residues in the CDR3. Germline trimming cut 4 bases from V and 7 bases from J; bases unmatched to any gene: 16. In DNA form, the CDR3 reads TGTGCCAGCAGTGGCGCCCTGGGAAGCGTGGGGGGGAATGAGCAGTTCTTC. Its translation: CASSGALGSVGGNEQFF.

This clone was found a few times. The chain links TRBV15 to TRBJ2-4, with TRBD1 as a possible D gene (6 bases). Between the trimmed V and J ends, which lost 5 bases and 0 bases, there was a span of 11 bases. CDR1 is LNHNV and CDR2 is YYDKDF in the germline V gene (reference sequence). CDR3 size: 15 residues. In DNA form, the CDR3 reads TGTGCCACCAGCCTGGGGGCGGTAGCCAAAAACATTCAGTACTTC. Protein product: CATSLGAVAKNIQYF.

This chain joins TRBV9 and TRBJ2-6; 7 bases match TRBD1. CDR3 length: 20 amino acids. Looked up from germline, CDR1 is SGDLS and CDR2 is YYNGEE. V was pared by 1 base and J by 0 bases, with 13 bases of the junction left unmatched. The CDR3 protein is CASSVSSRSGQFSGANVLTF. The CDR3 bases are TGTGCCAGCAGCGTATCCTCCCGATCGGGACAGTTCTCTGGGGCCAACGTCCTGACTTTC.

This chain uses TRBV4-3 with TRBJ2-2, with D tentatively TRBD2 (6 bases). The germline V and J ends were trimmed by 0 bases and 4 bases, with 12 bases remaining between them. This CDR3 contains 16 residues. CDR1 and CDR2 from the germline V gene are LGHNA and YSLEER. The CDR3: CASSQEGGARTGELFF. The CDR3 DNA reads TGCGCCAGCAGCCAAGAAGGAGGGGCTCGCACCGGGGAGCTGTTTTTT.